This T cell receptor beta chain appears in the sequencing data of a study of T cell responses to AZD1222 COVID-19 vaccine. The method was immunoSEQ multiplex PCR; TCRdb's version includes in-frame clones alone and lacks a portion of them. The table lists roughly 170,000 clones, approximately 93% of them singletons. Germline assignment: CDR1 SGHTA and CDR2 FQGNSA. The CDR3 runs to 16 residues. V trimming: 4 bases; J trimming: 0 bases; junction bases outside the gene matches: 6. The sequenced sample was peripheral blood, obtained on day 0 of AZD1222 vaccination. The chain carries TRBV7-2 and TRBJ2-4; the match to TRBD2 covers 7 bases. This TCR was sampled from an adult in good health. CDR3 region: CASSSWGGLAKNIQYF. CDR3 DNA: TGTGCCAGCAGCTCCTGGGGGGGACTAGCCAAAAACATTCAGTACTTC.